This TCR delta chain was sequenced for a study of delta chains in infants with herpesvirus infections (dated by TCRdb to the early 2020s). For the wider study: The study prospectively followed a Ugandan infant birth cohort from birth to characterize gammadelta T cell responses to primary cytomegalovirus (CMV) infection. gammadelta TCRs were sequenced from PBMC of 18 CMV-infected infants (one congenitally infected) and about eight CMV-uninfected infants with enough sample available. In infants who were infected with CMV after birth, the study searched for a public fetal Vdelta1/Vgamma8 gammadelta TCR clonotype. Previously published Belgian fetal and cord blood gammadelta TCR data were added only for comparison and were not generated in this cohort. By approximate age, the infant blood samples fell into groups of 1.5, 4, 8 and 12 months. The paper as a whole reports these results and caveats: The public clonotype might still be present below the detection limit in CMV-uninfected infants. The public clonotype was found only at the first time point after infection and was absent in uninfected infants and in those infected after 120 days. The public Vdelta1 clonotype appeared in 4 of 18 CMV-infected infants: three infected postnatally before 120 days of age, plus the congenitally infected infant. Public-clonotype frequency among Vdelta1 cells appeared to be inversely correlated with age at infection and was observed to decay rapidly, seemingly without persisting beyond 2 to 3 months. The authors noted a small sample size and no race- or environment-matched controls, since nearly all Ugandans acquire CMV before adulthood.

After removal of 1 base from V and 0 bases from J, the junction retains 29 bases not matched to a gene. The germline V gene provides CDR1 TSWWSYY and CDR2 QGS. The CDR3 covers 26 residues, taking in both the cysteine and the phenylalanine. Only the CDR3 DNA is retained, 78 bases long and in frame from the first base. Receptor amplification or capture employed RT-PCR. To generate TCR cDNA, PBMC RNA underwent reverse transcription with SuperScript II using gamma-chain- and delta-chain-specific primers. After purification with AMPure XP beads, the cDNA was amplified and indexed with Illumina adapters using the Nextera XT Index Kit. An Illumina MiSeq with a V2 300-cycle kit was used to sequence the gammadelta TCR libraries. Per the original workflow: Using MiXCR v2.1.12, CDR3 sequences were assembled, and reads were mapped onto D, J and V genes obtained from GenBank. VDJtools v1.2.1 was used to analyze the repertoires of the CDR3 clonotypes. TCRdb called clones anew from the public reads via CATT; matching DNA rows were later pooled. TCRdb's processing, not the study's, gives the V and J calls here. Recorded for this sample are some 1,600 delta-chain clones; roughly 27% of them occurred a single time. The ten top clones hold approximately 11% of the sample.

Infants were enrolled after their mothers, pregnant women receiving prenatal care in Kampala, Uganda, were recruited, and documentation of maternal HIV status was required. Weekly visits were made to families, and infant clinical information, oral swabs and peripheral blood were collected beginning at 6 weeks of age and every 4 months thereafter. Blood was collected in heparin tubes, and PBMC were isolated by Ficoll-Paque density gradient centrifugation and cryopreserved. This clone qualifies as medium-sized (0.01 to 0.1%). Which antigen it targets is not known. There are no base qualities to consult, and no much larger clone falls within one base.

The material was peripheral blood, obtained at time point 3 of longitudinal follow-up. The clonotype comes from a human donor who was a Ugandan infant, either HIV-exposed or HIV-unexposed (not recorded which). The rearrangement joined TRDV1 to TRDJ1, and 13 bases in between align with TRDD3. DNA sequence: TGTGCTCTTGGGGAACATGGTACACTTCGTAAAAAGTACTGGGGGATACGCGATACTAACACCGATAAACTCATCTTT. The encoded protein is CALGEHGTLRKKYWGIRDTNTDKLIF.